The rows below give T cell receptor beta chains drawn from one sample of a study of CD8 T cells in Susac syndrome. TCRdb itself ran the immunoSEQ multiplex PCR reads through MiXCR, one entry per CDR3 protein. The profile covers around 69,000 distinct CDR3 sequences, with roughly 92% appearing a single time and about 0.41% taken by the ten largest. The sequenced material came from CD8+ T cells from PBMCs. Every receptor here comes from a human donor with Susac syndrome. Both conserved end residues are trimmed from each CDR3. D genes are given only for firm matches. The size field is filled for only some rows; it gives once, few, many or a size class.

j_call d_call v_call clone_size cdr3_aa
TRBJ1-1 TRBD1 TRBV4-1 NA ASRRITGEGTEAF
TRBJ2-1 TRBD2 TRBV7-9 NA ASSPGTSGGGYNEQF
TRBJ2-5 TRBD1 TRBV3-1 NA ASSSTDRGETQY
TRBJ1-1 NA TRBV18 NA ASSLRTADSRDTEAF
TRBJ1-5 TRBD1 TRBV6-6 NA ASSYTRTGFNQPQH
TRBJ2-1 TRBD2 TRBV3-1 once ASSHSGTSGSSYNEQF
TRBJ1-1 NA TRBV3-1 NA ASSQQGGPEAF
TRBJ2-7 TRBD1 TRBV27 NA ASTVSGQGTYEQY
TRBJ2-3 NA TRBV9 NA ASSPRGYSTDTQY
TRBJ1-2 NA TRBV13 NA ASRTTQGAGYT
TRBJ2-7 TRBD2 TRBV24-1 few ATSPGTSHEQY
TRBJ2-1 NA TRBV20-1 NA SARYGLTPSSYNEQF
TRBJ2-2 NA TRBV14 NA ASSQVGRNANTGELF
TRBJ1-1 NA TRBV29-1 NA SVLLEGLTGAEAF
TRBJ2-2 TRBD2 TRBV25-1 NA ASSEGGAGRETGELF
TRBJ2-1 NA TRBV6-5 NA ASSYAGNEQF
TRBJ2-7 NA TRBV7-8 NA ASSLGVSLVEQY
TRBJ2-1 TRBD2 TRBV7-9 NA ASSPRASGGPHPYNEQF
TRBJ1-1 NA TRBV7-8 NA ASSLYRDNTEAF
TRBJ1-2 NA TRBV6-2/TRBV6-3 NA ASSYRQGYGYT
TRBJ1-1 NA TRBV12-3/TRBV12-4 NA ASRLRVRTEAF
TRBJ2-3 NA TRBV5-4 NA ASSLAPGQADTQY
TRBJ1-2 NA TRBV27 NA ASSSRGGRANYGYT
TRBJ2-5 TRBD2 TRBV14 NA ASSLSASGSEEGWFPQETQY
TRBJ2-7 NA TRBV9 few ASSVQSGSYEQY
TRBJ2-1 TRBD2 TRBV27 once ASSHGTSGENEQF
TRBJ1-1 NA TRBV11-3 once ASSSTTDTEAF
TRBJ1-1 TRBD1 TRBV29-1 NA SATGGRYGVTEAF
TRBJ1-1 NA TRBV7-9 NA ASSLQIESGREAF
TRBJ2-6 NA TRBV19 NA ASSANSGANVLT
TRBJ2-1 TRBD2 TRBV12-3/TRBV12-4 NA ASRLAGGPEQF
TRBJ2-1 NA TRBV7-9 NA ASRPGRSNEQF
TRBJ1-2 TRBD1 TRBV15 NA ATSREAPPLGTGNGYT
TRBJ2-3 NA TRBV28 NA ATQGHTDTQY
TRBJ1-5 NA TRBV20-1 NA SAKPTRNQPQH
TRBJ2-7 NA TRBV20-1 NA SARDRETRSFSYEQY
TRBJ1-1 NA TRBV9 NA ASSEGHLNTEAF
TRBJ2-1 NA TRBV9 NA ASSVGGSLV
TRBJ1-1 NA TRBV3-1 NA ASSQRIFTEAF
TRBJ2-5 TRBD1 TRBV11-2 NA ASSLSETGGETQY
TRBJ2-1 TRBD2 TRBV11-2 NA ASSPGTSGENEQF
TRBJ2-2 TRBD2 TRBV9 NA ASSVAVRGMASGGRPEGTGELF
TRBJ2-1 TRBD2 TRBV20-1 NA SARVWTSGVDNEQF
TRBJ1-1 NA TRBV2 NA ASSAEVMNTEAF
TRBJ1-1 NA TRBV6-2/TRBV6-3 NA ASSYGGVPEAF
TRBJ2-3 NA TRBV28 NA ASSFFGSTDTQY
TRBJ1-5 TRBD1 TRBV20-1 NA SARDPGQIFFNQPQH
TRBJ2-1 NA TRBV30 once AWSGSGNEQF
TRBJ2-7 NA TRBV19 NA ASRGSRSYEQY
TRBJ1-2 NA TRBV5-1 NA ASSLNREHYGYT
TRBJ1-2 TRBD1 TRBV19 NA ASGGTGGRGYT
TRBJ2-2 NA TRBV30 once AWGYRELF
TRBJ2-7 TRBD2 TRBV27 few ASRKAGGPYEQY
TRBJ1-5 TRBD1 TRBV25-1 NA ASSDPGTGNQPQH
TRBJ2-7 TRBD2 TRBV4-3 NA ASSQGSLAASYEQY
TRBJ2-3 NA TRBV20-1 NA SATSSAVEEDTQY
TRBJ1-3 NA TRBV28 NA ASRPDRHSGNTIY